This paragraph reports one T cell receptor (beta chain). Its antigen remains unknown. This entry belongs to a study of blood T cells in healthy people across ages. Every donor provided around 10 milliliters of peripheral blood. Per sample, extraction of total RNA gave at least 5 micrograms in every case. Study-level findings and limits: Unsorted PBMCs prevented conclusive naive versus antigen-experienced comparison.

The germline V and J ends were trimmed by 5 bases and 6 bases, with 19 bases remaining between them. CDR3 length equals 15 residues. Germline V gives CDR1 SGHAT, CDR2 FQNNGV. Alongside a J-beta primer mix, a sample-barcoded 5' primer served in a second PCR lasting roughly 7 to 11 cycles. Each cDNA molecule was tagged by a template-switch adaptor that had 12 random nucleotides. From the 5' RACE reads, TCRdb called clonotypes with MiXCR, one entry per CDR3 protein. The sample contains about 1.1 million distinct CDR3 sequences, approximately 38% of which appear only once. Sequenced material: blood. The receptor was derived from a man between 18 and 35 years old in good health. This chain joins TRBV11-2 and TRBJ1-1, with a tentative D call TRBD1 (5 bases). CDR3 DNA: TGTGCCAGCAGCCCCCCAGGTGTGGGGGAGGCTGAAGCTTTCTTT. Translation: CASSPPGVGEAEAFF. The full variable domain, with the rest looked up from reference TRBV11-2 and TRBJ1-1, is EAGVAQSPRYKIIEKRQSVAFWCNPISGHATLYWYQQILGQGPKLLIQFQNNGVVDDSQLPKDRFSAERLKGVDSTLKIQPAKLEDSAVYLCASSPPGVGEAEAFFGQGTRLTVV.